One sample yielded the 32 T cell receptor beta chains listed below, sequenced in a study of T-cell memory formation after mild COVID-19 (dated by TCRdb to 2020 to 2022). The protocol used for the library was 5' RACE. The sequencer listed for this sample is Illumina NovaSeq 6000. The raw public data were reprocessed by TCRdb itself: fastp quality trimming at Q25, MiXCR clonotype calling, in-frame beta chains only. When rows share a CDR3 protein, they turn into one entry using the most common DNA and genes. The sample profile shows about 310,000 distinct CDR3 sequences; approximately 15% of them were found once. The leading ten clones occupy 22% of the sample. Sample: PBMCs or a T cell subset sorted from them (not recorded which). These receptors were obtained from a man aged 18 to 30 who had mild COVID-19 (a few samples of this study predate the infection). The sample titles of this study are shuffled in the database, so cell type and time point are left out; the donor was told from shared clones.

This clonotype was seen just once. V usage is TRBV5-1 and J usage is TRBJ2-3; D is unclear. The V and J ends lost 4 bases and 2 bases respectively, with 14 bases between them. Per the germline V gene, CDR1 is SGHRS and CDR2 is YFSETQ. The CDR3 covers 15 residues. The CDR3 loop is CASSRTGPFTDTQYF. The DNA for the CDR3 is TGCGCCAGCAGCCGTACGGGTCCGTTCACAGATACGCAGTATTTT.

This clonotype was picked up a small number of times. V usage is TRBV7-8 and J usage is TRBJ2-7; either TRBD1 or TRBD2 may supply D (5 bases each). The germline V and J ends were trimmed by 3 bases and 1 base, with 13 bases remaining between them. The germline V gene has CDR1 SGHVS and CDR2 FQNEAQ. There are 15 residues in the CDR3. The CDR3 sequence is CASSFRGDASYEQYF. Here the CDR3 DNA reads TGTGCCAGCAGCTTCCGAGGGGACGCATCCTACGAGCAGTACTTC.

Only a few counts were recorded for this clonotype. This chain connects TRBV18 to TRBJ2-2; 8 bases are shared with TRBD2. Trimming cost V 0 bases and J 1 base; bases outside gene matches: 1. This CDR3 has 16 residues. The V gene's germline CDR1 is KGHSH and CDR2 LQKENI. CDR3: CASSPPRGENTGELFF. CDR3 nucleotides: TGTGCCAGCTCACCACCGCGGGGGGAGAACACCGGGGAGCTGTTTTTT.

Worth noting for this clonotype: Since no conserved phenylalanine or tryptophan closes the CDR3, a read error is the likely cause. This sequence joins TRBV6-2 or TRBV6-3 and TRBJ2-5; 8 bases map to TRBD2. With 6 bases clipped from V and 0 bases from J, the junction kept 9 bases outside the gene matches. CDR1 is MNHEY and CDR2 is SVGEGT in the germline V gene. The CDR3 extends over 16 amino acids. The CDR3 sequence is CASRSASGRYQETQYL. The CDR3 bases are TGTGCCAGCAGGTCAGCTAGCGGGCGATACCAAGAGACCCAGTACCTC.

The V and J genes are TRBV12-3 or TRBV12-4 and TRBJ2-3; D is perhaps TRBD1 or TRBD2 (6 bases each). This CDR3 has 14 amino acids. Trimming shortened V by 6 bases and J by 6 bases, and 16 bases separated the two germline ends. CDR3 protein: CASSPGAAWDTQYF. The DNA of the CDR3 is TGTGCCAGCAGCCCGGGGGCGGCCTGGGATACGCAGTATTTT.

The chain links TRBV29-1 to TRBJ1-1; D gene ambiguous. Germline V CDR1 and CDR2: SQVTM, ANQGSEA. Trimming removed 7 bases at V and 1 base at J, with 13 bases between. The CDR3 has 13 amino acids. CDR3 loop: CSAGSGANTEAFF. CDR3 DNA sequence: TGCAGCGCTGGCTCGGGCGCGAACACTGAAGCTTTCTTT.

The chain couples TRBV4-1 to TRBJ1-2; TRBD1 matches at 9 bases. Trimming at V came to 4 bases and at J to 5 bases, leaving 11 bases not matched to a gene. From germline, CDR1 is MGHRA and CDR2 YSYEKL. CDR3 length equals 16 residues. The CDR3 DNA reads as TGCGCCAGCAGCCCAGAGGGACAGGGCTTGAGTTATGGCTACACCTTC. This translates into CASSPEGQGLSYGYTF.

This chain links TRBV5-1 with TRBJ1-1; no clear D gene. V was cut by 4 bases and J by 4 bases, with 11 bases left in between. This CDR3 is built from 13 residues. The germline V gene has CDR1 SGHRS and CDR2 YFSETQ. This CDR3 is CASSDGFGTEAFF. The CDR3 bases are TGCGCCAGCAGCGACGGATTCGGCACTGAAGCTTTCTTT. Combining the CDR3 with reference TRBV5-1 and TRBJ1-1 gives the whole variable domain KAGVTQTPRYLIKTRGQQVTLSCSPISGHRSVSWYQQTPGQGLQFLFEYFSETQRNKGNFPGRFSGRQFSNSRSEMNVSTLELGDSALYLCASSDGFGTEAFFGQGTRLTVV.

The sample holds a few counts of this clonotype. The chain employs TRBV6-1 and TRBJ2-7, with D unresolved. Trimming took off 6 bases at V and 4 bases at J, with 10 bases between the two ends. From germline, CDR1 is MNHNS and CDR2 SASEGT. The CDR3 has 12 residues. CDR3 in amino acids: CASRDRQYEQYF. The CDR3 region has the DNA TGTGCCAGCAGGGACCGCCAGTACGAGCAGTACTTC.

The rearrangement joins TRBV7-9 to TRBJ2-7; TRBD1 aligns across 9 bases. V lost 2 bases to trimming and J lost 5 bases; unmatched junction nucleotides: 7. The CDR3 totals 15 residues. Looked up from germline, CDR1 is SEHNR and CDR2 is FQNEAQ (reference sequence). The CDR3 bases are TGTGCCAGCAGCTTAACAGGGGGCCACTTGAACGAGCAGTACGTC. Encoded protein: CASSLTGGHLNEQYV.

This clonotype was seen more than once but under ten times. The J gene is TRBJ2-5, the V gene TRBV18; D is uncertain. Germline lookup yields CDR1 KGHSH and CDR2 LQKENI. The CDR3 is 12 amino acids. The germline V and J ends were trimmed by 4 bases and 5 bases, with 8 bases remaining between them. The CDR3 protein is CASSQARETQYF. The CDR3 DNA is TGTGCCAGCTCACAGGCACGGGAGACCCAGTACTTC. Complete variable domain (other parts from reference TRBV18 and TRBJ2-5): NAGVMQNPRHLVRRRGQEARLRCSPMKGHSHVYWYRQLPEEGLKFMVYLQKENIIDESGMPKERFSAEFPKEGPSILRIQQVVRGDSAAYFCASSQARETQYFGPGTRLLVL.

In this sample, this clonotype turned up a few times. The J gene is TRBJ2-7, the V gene TRBV11-2; D is uncertain. Per germline, CDR1 SGHAT and CDR2 FQNNGV. The ends were cut back, 4 bases at V and 3 bases at J, with 16 bases in the middle. The CDR3 has 15 residues. The chain's CDR3 is CASSWLDTTDYEQYF. The CDR3 DNA sequence: TGTGCCAGCAGCTGGCTCGACACCACAGACTACGAGCAGTACTTC.

This sequence joins TRBV6-6 and TRBJ2-7; perhaps TRBD1 as D (6 bases). Germline CDR1 is MNHNY and CDR2 is SVGAGI (reference sequence). This CDR3 spans 13 amino acids. V was pared by 2 bases and J by 2 bases, with 7 bases between. CDR3: CASSYNRAYEQYV. CDR3 bases: TGTGCCAGCAGTTACAACAGGGCCTACGAGCAGTACGTC.

This clonotype was seen more than once but under ten times. The chain links TRBV6-2 or TRBV6-3 to TRBJ1-1; D possibly corresponds to TRBD1 (5 bases). The germline V gene has CDR1 MNHEY and CDR2 SVGEGT. This CDR3 contains 15 residues. V was shortened by 3 bases and J by 3 bases, with 14 bases between the two germline ends. CDR3 DNA: TGTGCCAGCAGTTATCTGGGACTTGCGTACACTGAAGCTTTCTTT. The encoded protein is CASSYLGLAYTEAFF.

This clonotype was seen at least ten times. This chain connects TRBV20-1 to TRBJ1-1, with D possibly matching TRBD1 (6 bases). This CDR3 comprises 13 residues. Germline CDR1 reads DFQATT; CDR2 reads SNEGSKA (reference sequence). V lost 3 bases, J lost 4 bases, and 12 bases lay in between. CDR3 amino acids: CSASRDRTTEAFF. CDR3 in DNA: TGCAGTGCTAGCCGCGACAGGACCACTGAAGCTTTCTTT.

The chain joins TRBV3-1 to TRBJ1-2, with a tentative D call TRBD1 (5 bases). CDR1 is LGHDT and CDR2 is YNNKEL in the germline V gene (reference sequence). The germline V and J ends were trimmed by 4 bases and 7 bases, with 22 bases remaining between them. The CDR3 is 16 amino acids. CDR3 residues: CASSPRSGRGLSGYTF. The CDR3, as DNA: TGTGCCAGCAGCCCCCGGTCGGGACGGGGCTTAAGTGGCTACACCTTC. The full variable domain, in which reference TRBV3-1 and TRBJ1-2 provide the parts outside the CDR3, is DTAVSQTPKYLVTQMGNDKSIKCEQNLGHDTMYWYKQDSKKFLKIMFSYNNKELIINETVPNRFSPKSPDKAHLNLHINSLELGDSAVYFCASSPRSGRGLSGYTFGSGTRLTVV.

This clonotype was detected only a few times. V usage is TRBV29-1 and J usage is TRBJ2-2; D remains ambiguous. Deletions cut 4 bases from V and 7 bases from J, with 16 bases between. Germline assignment: CDR1 SQVTM and CDR2 ANQGSEA. The CDR3 length is 14 residues. The CDR3 bases are TGCAGCGTTGGAGGTCCCGAGTATAGCGGGGAGCTGTTTTTT. Amino acids: CSVGGPEYSGELFF.

This clonotype has just one count. The chain uses TRBV2 and TRBJ2-2; the match to TRBD2 covers 8 bases. The V gene's germline CDR1 is SNHLY and CDR2 FYNNEI. The CDR3 runs to 14 residues. The ends lost 4 bases at V and 7 bases at J; junction bases unmatched: 5. This CDR3 reads CASSVAGTNGELFF. The CDR3 nucleotides read TGTGCCAGCAGTGTAGCGGGGACTAACGGGGAGCTGTTTTTT.

This clonotype was counted at least ten times. V and J are TRBV6-6 and TRBJ2-1, with D unresolved. Between the trimmed V and J ends, which lost 6 bases and 9 bases, there was a span of 12 bases. The CDR3 spans 12 residues. The V gene's germline CDR1 is MNHNY and CDR2 SVGAGI (reference sequence). The CDR3: CASSPVLGEQFF. The DNA for the CDR3 is TGTGCCAGCAGCCCGGTTCTGGGTGAGCAGTTCTTC.

J is TRBJ1-4 and V is TRBV7-2, with unresolved D. The CDR3 covers 14 residues. The germline gives CDR1 SGHTA, CDR2 FQGNSA. Trimming stripped 1 base from V and 5 bases from J, with 8 bases between. For the CDR3, the DNA is TGTGCCAGCAGCTTAGGGCGGATCAATGAAAAACTGTTTTTT. It is translated as CASSLGRINEKLFF.

This chain links TRBV7-9 with TRBJ2-5; the D call may be TRBD1 or TRBD2 (5 bases each). V was pared by 5 bases and J by 5 bases, with 21 bases between. The CDR3 loop spans 16 amino acids. Germline CDR1 and CDR2: SEHNR and FQNEAQ (reference sequence). CDR3 DNA sequence: TGTGCCAGCAGCCCCACGCAACCTCTCGGGGCGGAGACCCAGTACTTC. It is translated as CASSPTQPLGAETQYF.

V and J are TRBV28 and TRBJ2-2, with 7 bases fitting TRBD2. CDR1 and CDR2 from the germline V gene are MDHEN and SYDVKM. CDR3 size: 13 residues. J gave up 4 bases and V 10 bases, and 6 bases lay outside the gene matches. The CDR3 DNA sequence: TGTGCCACCGCGAGACTAGCCACCGGGGAGCTGTTTTTT. This encodes CATARLATGELFF.

The J gene is TRBJ2-6, the V gene TRBV6-6, with D possibly being TRBD1 (6 bases). Germline V gene sequence: CDR1 MNHNY, CDR2 SVGAGI (reference sequence). Trimming stripped 5 bases from V and 4 bases from J, with 9 bases between. The CDR3 spans 14 residues. DNA for the CDR3: TGTGCCAGCAGTAGGGACAACGGGGCCAACGTCCTGACTTTC. It yields the protein CASSRDNGANVLTF.

This clonotype has ten or more counts. The rearrangement links TRBV20-1 to TRBJ2-1; D not resolved. The V gene's germline CDR1 is DFQATT and CDR2 SNEGSKA (reference sequence). V was shortened by 6 bases and J by 7 bases, with 10 bases between the two germline ends. The CDR3 is 11 residues long. CDR3 protein: CSAEPVNEQFF. CDR3 coding DNA: TGCAGTGCCGAACCTGTGAATGAGCAGTTCTTC.

This clonotype was picked up many times. The rearrangement uses TRBV20-1 and TRBJ2-1; 10 bases align to TRBD2. J gave up 6 bases and V 0 bases, and 5 bases lay outside the gene matches. The CDR3 is 15 amino acids. Germline-derived CDR1 and CDR2 are DFQATT and SNEGSKA (reference sequence). The CDR3 bases are TGCAGTGCTAGAGATCAGAGCGGGGGGGCCAATGAGCAGTTCTTC. Its translation is CSARDQSGGANEQFF.

The sample holds many counts of this clonotype. The chain's CDR3 is CASSYVWLYEQYF. The CDR3 nucleotides are TGTGCCAGCAGTTACGTTTGGCTCTACGAGCAGTACTTC. This chain connects TRBV6-2 or TRBV6-3 to TRBJ2-7; no clear D gene. The V end was cut by 2 bases, the J end by 3 bases, with 8 bases between. The CDR3 is made up of 13 amino acids. The germline V gene has CDR1 MNHEY and CDR2 SVGEGT.

This chain links TRBV30 with TRBJ2-7; D may be TRBD1 or TRBD2 (5 bases each). CDR1 and CDR2 from the germline V gene are GTSNPN and SVGIG (reference sequence). This CDR3 comprises 16 residues. The V end was cut by 3 bases, the J end by 4 bases, with 22 bases between. CDR3 bases: TGTGCCTGGAGAGACCATGAGAGGGGAGTTTTGTACGAGCAGTACTTC. Its protein is CAWRDHERGVLYEQYF.

The chain combines TRBV2 with TRBJ2-1; 13 bases match TRBD2. The V and J ends lost 4 bases and 7 bases, in that order; junction bases with no gene match: 13. In germline, CDR1 is SNHLY, CDR2 FYNNEI. CDR3 length equals 18 residues. The CDR3, as DNA: TGTGCCAGCAGTGCACCCCCCCCACTAGCGGGGGGGAGGAATGAGCAGTTCTTC. Translated, it gives CASSAPPPLAGGRNEQFF. The full variable domain, rest sourced from reference TRBV2 and TRBJ2-1, is EPEVTQTPSHQVTQMGQEVILRCVPISNHLYFYWYRQILGQKVEFLVSFYNNEISEKSEIFDDQFSVERPDGSNFTLKIRSTKLEDSAMYFCASSAPPPLAGGRNEQFFGPGTRLTVL.

The chain is built from TRBV20-1 and TRBJ2-7; unclear D gene. The length of the CDR3 is 14 residues. The V gene lost 2 bases and the J gene lost 0 bases, with 11 bases spanning the gap. The germline gives CDR1 DFQATT, CDR2 SNEGSKA (reference sequence). CDR3 in amino acids: CSARSSYSSYEQYF. The CDR3 DNA is TGCAGTGCTAGAAGTTCCTATAGCTCCTACGAGCAGTACTTC.

This clonotype has more than one count but fewer than ten. The genes are TRBV18 and TRBJ1-5, with 8 bases fitting TRBD1. Looked up from germline, CDR1 is KGHSH and CDR2 is LQKENI. The trim removed 3 bases at V and 4 bases at J, leaving 2 bases unmatched. This CDR3 comprises 14 residues. CDR3 sequence reads: CASSPDRENQPQHF. For the CDR3, the DNA is TGTGCCAGCTCACCGGACAGGGAAAATCAGCCCCAGCATTTT.

This clonotype has at least ten counts. CDR3 DNA: TGCGCCAGCACCCTCCTAGCGGGGGGGACCAATGAGCAGTTCTTC. This codes for CASTLLAGGTNEQFF. The gene calls are TRBV5-1 and TRBJ2-1; TRBD2 matches at 12 bases. Losses at the gene ends were 6 bases for V and 6 bases for J; bases not matched to a gene: 7. Germline V CDR1 and CDR2: SGHRS, YFSETQ. The CDR3 covers 15 residues.

The sample holds a few counts of this clonotype. The genes are TRBV6-5 and TRBJ2-3, with D unclear. The CDR3 runs to 14 residues. V shed 2 bases and J shed 1 base, with 7 bases lying between them. Germline V lookup: CDR1 MNHEY, CDR2 SVGAGI. CDR3 residues: CASSYMAGTDTQYF. As DNA, the CDR3 is TGTGCCAGCAGTTACATGGCGGGCACAGATACGCAGTATTTT.